This T cell receptor beta chain was recorded in a study of cytomegalovirus exposure and HLA in healthy donors. Germline V gene data show CDR1 as ENHRY and CDR2 as SYGVKD. This CDR3 region has 16 residues. Trimming took 6 bases from V and 2 from J; bases not matched to a gene: 8. The study's findings and limits: Available immune exposure information covered CMV serostatus only.

60 Vbeta and 13 Jbeta primers were used in PCR. The data were produced by immunoSEQ multiplex PCR, yet TCRdb's version contains in-frame clones alone and is incomplete. This table has approximately 160,000 clones, around 78% appearing once. Turning to this clone: The antigen remains unidentified.

Sequenced input: PBMCs. The rearrangement joins TRBV10-3 to TRBJ2-3, with 10 positions matching TRBD2. The TCR comes from a woman aged 50 to 60 in good health and CMV-seropositive. The CDR3 is CAISEGSGGYTDTQYF. The CDR3 DNA reads as TGTGCCATCAGCGAAGGTAGCGGGGGGTACACAGATACGCAGTATTTT.